What follows are 23 T cell receptor beta chains derived from one specimen sequenced in a study of cytomegalovirus exposure and HLA in healthy donors. It was with 60 Vbeta and 13 Jbeta primers that the PCR ran. Sequencing used immunoSEQ multiplex PCR; TCRdb keeps in-frame clones, though not all of them. The sample records under 200,000 clones, approximately 77% being singletons. The specimen was PBMCs. These receptor sequences come from a male donor in good health and CMV-seropositive.

This clone has just a few counts. The V and J genes are TRBV5-1 and TRBJ1-1; D gene uncertain. Per the germline V gene, CDR1 is SGHRS and CDR2 is YFSETQ. The V and J ends lost 0 bases and 0 bases respectively, with 6 bases between them. This CDR3 has 14 residues. CDR3 DNA: TGCGCCAGCAGCTTGGACACATTGAACACTGAAGCTTTCTTT. As protein: CASSLDTLNTEAFF.

As for this clone: The junction departs from germline at one end; a sequencing error may be responsible. The DNA for the CDR3 is TGTGCTAGCAGCCCGGAGACCATCACCGGGGAGCTGTTTTTT. This gives the protein CASSPETITGELFF. This chain joins TRBV7-7 and TRBJ2-2; the D is unclear. Germline V lookup: CDR1 SSHAT, CDR2 FNYEAQ (reference sequence). The CDR3 has 14 residues. The whole variable domain, filled in from reference TRBV7-7 and TRBJ2-2, reads GAGVSQSPRYKVTKRGQDVTLRCDPISSHATLYWYQQALGQGPEFLTYFNYEAQPDKSGLPSDRFSAERPEGSISTLTIQRTEQRDSAMYRCASSPETITGELFFGEGSRLTVL.

CDR3 protein: CASSPEIGVNIQYF. CDR3 sequence (DNA): TGTGCCAGCTCACCAGAGATAGGGGTAAACATTCAGTACTTC. The V call is TRBV18, the J call TRBJ2-4; tentative D call: TRBD1 (5 bases). The CDR3 totals 14 residues. From germline, CDR1 is KGHSH and CDR2 LQKENI. The germline V and J ends were trimmed by 2 bases and 6 bases, with 11 bases remaining between them.

V usage is TRBV12-1 and J usage is TRBJ1-4; the table's D call, TRBD1, was not checked against the DNA. TRBV12-1 is an annotated pseudogene. The CDR3 is made up of 15 amino acids. The CDR3 region is CASSPPAQTNEKLFF. As DNA, the CDR3 is TGTGCCAGCAGCCCCCCTGCACAAACTAATGAAAAACTGTTTTTT.

J is TRBJ2-5 and V is TRBV7-9; 13 nucleotides agree with TRBD2. The CDR3 loop spans 17 amino acids. The germline CDR1 and CDR2 sequences are SEHNR and FQNEAQ (reference sequence). J lost 3 bases, V lost 5 bases, and 9 bases had no gene match. The CDR3 loop is CASSRTSGGAIKETQYF. The CDR3 DNA sequence: TGTGCCAGCAGCCGTACTAGCGGGGGGGCCATAAAAGAGACCCAGTACTTC. The complete variable domain, with remaining parts taken from reference TRBV7-9 and TRBJ2-5, reads DTGVSQNPRHKITKRGQNVTFRCDPISEHNRLYWYRQTLGQGPEFLTYFQNEAQLEKSRLLSDRFSAERPKGSFSTLEIQRTEQGDSAMYLCASSRTSGGAIKETQYFGPGTRLLVL.

J is TRBJ1-4 and V is TRBV21-1; TRBD1 is taken as the D call from the table, unchecked against the DNA. TRBV21-1 is a pseudogene segment. The CDR3 spans 17 residues. The CDR3 coding sequence is TGTGCCAGGGCCAGGCTCCAGGGGAGCACAACTAATGAAAAACTGTTTTTT. This translates into CARARLQGSTTNEKLFF.

The sample holds a few counts of this clone. The chain uses TRBV6-5 and TRBJ2-7, with a tentative D call TRBD1 (5 bases). Trimming took off 0 bases at V and 5 bases at J, with 11 bases between the two ends. Germline CDR1 reads MNHEY; CDR2 reads SVGAGI. This CDR3 contains 14 residues. The CDR3 protein is CASSYSPGINEQYF. The CDR3, as DNA: TGTGCCAGCAGTTACTCGCCAGGGATCAACGAGCAGTACTTC.

This chain links TRBV5-1 with TRBJ2-7, with D possibly TRBD2 on 7 matching bases. Trimming pared 4 bases from V and 5 bases from J, leaving 22 bases between. The CDR3 length is 16 residues. Germline V lookup: CDR1 SGHRS, CDR2 YFSETQ. In DNA, the CDR3 is TGCGCCAGCAGCAGGGGGGGGGCGTCAGGCTCGGACGAGCAGTACTTC. Its translation: CASSRGGASGSDEQYF.

This chain uses TRBV29-1 with TRBJ2-3, with D possibly being TRBD1 (5 bases). Germline CDR1 is SQVTM and CDR2 is ANQGSEA. The CDR3 totals 11 residues. Trimming took off 6 bases at V and 3 bases at J, with 7 bases between the two ends. The CDR3 here is CSVRATDTQYF. In DNA form, the CDR3 reads TGCAGCGTCAGGGCAACAGATACGCAGTATTTT.

In the case of this clone: Distinct nucleotide sequences in the sample also encode this CDR3. The chain links TRBV14 to TRBJ1-2; D is uncertain. CDR1 is SGHDN and CDR2 is FVKESK in the germline V gene. Trimming took 6 bases from V and 1 from J, leaving 9 bases between them. The CDR3 length is 13 residues. The CDR3 region has the DNA TGTGCCAGCAGTCAGACTCGTAACTATGGCTACACCTTC. It yields the protein CASSQTRNYGYTF.

This clone was detected once. The J gene is TRBJ1-6, the V gene TRBV11-2; a possible D gene is TRBD1 (5 bases). V was clipped by 3 bases and J by 7 bases, with 10 bases between them. This CDR3 spans 14 amino acids. Germline lookup yields CDR1 SGHAT and CDR2 FQNNGV. Here the CDR3 reads CASSLGQRNSPLHF. The CDR3 bases are TGTGCCAGCAGCTTGGGGCAGAGGAATTCACCCCTCCACTTT.

The chain couples TRBV19 to TRBJ1-2, with D maybe TRBD1 (6 bases). Germline CDR1 reads LNHDA; CDR2 reads SQIVND (reference sequence). The germline V and J ends were trimmed by 7 bases and 1 base, with 22 bases remaining between them. The CDR3 loop spans 17 amino acids. Written as DNA, the CDR3 is TGTGCCAGTAACGTTGGAGGACAGCCGAACCATAACTATGGCTACACCTTC. Translated: CASNVGGQPNHNYGYTF.

The rearrangement joins TRBV19 to TRBJ1-2; 8 nucleotides match TRBD1. There are 17 residues in the CDR3. Germline V gene data show CDR1 as LNHDA and CDR2 as SQIVND (reference sequence). V gave up 4 bases and J gave up 0 bases; unmatched junction bases: 10. The CDR3 DNA is TGTGCCAGTAGTACACGGACAGGGCAAGGGACTAACTATGGCTACACCTTC. Translating it yields CASSTRTGQGTNYGYTF.

This rearrangement joins TRBV15 to TRBJ2-7, with a weak D call TRBD2 (5 bases). The CDR3 totals 12 residues. The V end lost 5 bases, the J end lost 2 bases, and 7 bases lay between the germline ends. The germline gives CDR1 LNHNV, CDR2 YYDKDF (reference sequence). CDR3 protein: CATSHGAYEQYF. CDR3 DNA: TGTGCCACCAGCCACGGGGCCTACGAGCAGTACTTC.

The V gene is TRBV29-1, the J gene TRBJ2-1; TRBD2 agrees at 9 bases. The ends lost 3 bases at V and 4 bases at J; junction bases unmatched: 13. The length of the CDR3 is 17 residues. CDR1 is SQVTM and CDR2 is ANQGSEA in the germline V gene. The CDR3 reads CSVDGSGRGGRYNEQFF. The CDR3 DNA sequence: TGCAGCGTTGATGGTTCTGGGCGGGGGGGCCGGTACAATGAGCAGTTCTTC.

This chain connects TRBV4-1 to TRBJ2-5; a possible D gene is TRBD1 (6 bases). CDR1 MGHRA and CDR2 YSYEKL come from the germline V gene. This CDR3 comprises 16 residues. Deletions cut 2 bases from V and 4 bases from J, with 17 bases between. The CDR3 loop is CASSQPGQLSSETQYF. The CDR3 nucleotides read TGCGCCAGCAGCCAACCCGGACAGTTAAGTTCAGAGACCCAGTACTTC.

This sequence joins TRBV10-3 and TRBJ2-7; the match to TRBD1 covers 9 bases. Unmatched junction bases numbered 4, after V lost 6 bases and J lost 4 bases. The CDR3 has 13 amino acids. From germline, CDR1 is ENHRY and CDR2 SYGVKD. As DNA, the CDR3 is TGTGCCATCAGCCCGGGACAGGGTTACGAGCAGTACTTC. It codes for CAISPGQGYEQYF.

The chain is built from TRBV7-2 and TRBJ2-2, with D unclear. There are 18 residues in the CDR3. Trimming removed 3 bases at V and 0 bases at J, with 17 bases between. Germline V gene lookup returns CDR1 SGHTA and CDR2 FQGNSA. CDR3 sequence: CASSFTSTNLANTGELFF. Written as DNA, the CDR3 is TGTGCCAGCAGCTTTACTTCAACTAACCTAGCGAACACCGGGGAGCTGTTTTTT.

This clone was counted once. The chain uses TRBV11-2 and TRBJ2-5; 9 nucleotides agree with TRBD2. Germline values: CDR1 SGHAT, CDR2 FQNNGV. CDR3 length equals 16 residues. J lost 2 bases, V lost 5 bases, and 9 bases had no gene match. The CDR3 here is CASSRRGAGGQETQYF. The CDR3 DNA sequence: TGTGCCAGCAGCCGAAGGGGAGCGGGGGGACAAGAGACCCAGTACTTC.

The chain recombines TRBV9 with TRBJ2-3; 12 positions agree with TRBD1. Per germline, CDR1 SGDLS and CDR2 YYNGEE. The CDR3 sequence is 16 residues long. Unmatched junction bases numbered 5, after V lost 3 bases and J lost 3 bases. In DNA, the CDR3 is TGTGCCAGCAGCGACCGGGACAGGGGGCAAACAGATACGCAGTATTTT. The encoded protein is CASSDRDRGQTDTQYF.

There are a few counts of this clone. This sequence joins TRBV2 and TRBJ2-3; D gene unclear. V was clipped by 3 bases and J by 11 bases, with 18 bases between them. The CDR3 spans 14 residues. Germline V gives CDR1 SNHLY, CDR2 FYNNEI. The CDR3: CASSDSSLSERQYF. Here the CDR3 DNA reads TGTGCCAGCAGTGACTCCTCTCTAAGCGAAAGGCAGTATTTT. The full variable domain, rest sourced from reference TRBV2 and TRBJ2-3, is EPEVTQTPSHQVTQMGQEVILRCVPISNHLYFYWYRQILGQKVEFLVSFYNNEISEKSEIFDDQFSVERPDGSNFTLKIRSTKLEDSAMYFCASSDSSLSERQYFGPGTRLTVL.

Turning to this clone: A much larger clone differs by one base, so this may be a read error. V and J are TRBV11-1 and TRBJ1-2, with 8 bases fitting TRBD1. Germline V gene sequence: CDR1 SGHAT, CDR2 FQDESV (reference sequence). Trimming cost V 5 bases and J 4 bases; bases outside gene matches: 3. There are 13 residues in the CDR3. In DNA, the CDR3 is TGTGCCAGCAGCCAGGACAGGGTCTATGGCTACACCTTC. It yields the protein CASSQDRVYGYTF. Filled out from reference TRBV11-1 and TRBJ1-2, the complete variable domain reads EAEVAQSPRYKITEKSQAVAFWCDPISGHATLYWYRQILGQGPELLVQFQDESVVDDSQLPKDRFSAERLKGVDSTLKIQPAELGDSAMYLCASSQDRVYGYTFGSGTRLTVV.

This chain's CDR3 is CASSTGTGWNTEAFF. The CDR3 region has the DNA TGTGCCAGTAGTACTGGGACAGGGTGGAACACTGAAGCTTTCTTT. V gene TRBV19 combines with J gene TRBJ1-1, with 9 bases fitting TRBD1. Germline values: CDR1 LNHDA, CDR2 SQIVND (reference sequence). The CDR3 loop spans 15 amino acids. V was pared by 4 bases and J by 1 base, with 4 bases of the junction left unmatched. Full variable domain (outside the CDR3, taken from reference TRBV19 and TRBJ1-1): DGGITQSPKYLFRKEGQNVTLSCEQNLNHDAMYWYRQDPGQGLRLIYYSQIVNDFQKGDIAEGYSVSREKKESFPLTVTSAQKNPTAFYLCASSTGTGWNTEAFFGQGTRLTVV.